These T cell receptor beta chains were read from a single sample in a study of cytomegalovirus exposure and HLA in healthy donors. Repertoires were generated with immunoSEQ multiplex PCR, while TCRdb's copy carries only in-frame clones and drops some. The table has around 100,000 clones, about 74% seen once; the top ten hold approximately 4.3%. The sample consisted of PBMCs. These receptors were obtained from a woman aged 18-29 years in good health and CMV-seropositive. Both conserved end residues are part of each CDR3. The D gene is left open where the match is weak. Clone size is stated in some rows and not others, as once, few, many or a class when expanded.

>.|TRBJ2-1|TRBV19|14|.
CASSVSLASNEQFF
TGTGCCAGTAGTGTAAGTCTAGCTAGCAATGAGCAGTTCTTC
>.|TRBJ1-5|TRBV29-1|13|.
CSVGGRGNQPQHF
TGCAGCGTTGGTGGCAGGGGCAATCAGCCCCAGCATTTT
>TRBD2|TRBJ2-2|TRBV11-2|16|.
CASSTSSGRDGGELFF
TGTGCCAGCAGCACTTCAAGCGGGAGGGATGGCGGGGAGCTGTTTTTT
>TRBD2|TRBJ2-1|TRBV27|16|.
CASSFSRLAAYNEQFF
TGTGCCAGCAGTTTTTCCCGACTAGCGGCCTACAATGAGCAGTTCTTC
>TRBD2|TRBJ2-7|TRBV7-2|16|.
CASSSQAGGPAGEQYF
TGTGCCAGCAGCTCTCAAGCGGGAGGGCCCGCGGGCGAGCAGTACTTC
>.|TRBJ2-3|TRBV6-6|11|.
CASRQTDTQYF
TGTGCCAGCAGACAGACAGATACGCAGTATTTT
>.|TRBJ1-2|TRBV5-4|18|.
CASSIFTGFGLSHYGYTF
TGTGCCAGCAGCATCTTCACAGGGTTCGGCTTGTCACACTATGGCTACACCTTC
>.|TRBJ1-1|TRBV29-1|14|.
CSVEDLEGVAEAFF
TGCAGCGTTGAAGATTTGGAGGGAGTAGCTGAAGCTTTCTTT
>TRBD2|TRBJ2-3|TRBV6-5|12|.
CASRTAGVSQYF
TGTGCCAGCAGAACAGCGGGAGTATCCCAGTATTTT
>.|TRBJ2-5|TRBV6-5|13|.
CASSYSSGETQYF
TGTGCCAGCAGTTACTCGTCGGGGGAGACCCAGTACTTC
>TRBD1|TRBJ2-1|TRBV7-3|16|.
CASSPQTGHPYNEQFF
TGTGCCAGCAGCCCCCAGACAGGGCACCCCTACAATGAGCAGTTCTTC
>.|TRBJ1-1|TRBV11-2|14|.
CASSFTVWAGEAFF
TGTGCCAGCAGCTTCACAGTGTGGGCGGGGGAAGCTTTCTTT
>TRBD2|TRBJ2-1|TRBV5-4|18|.
CASSSGLAGDFSYNEQFF
TGTGCCAGCAGCTCGGGACTAGCGGGAGATTTCTCCTACAATGAGCAGTTCTTC
>TRBD1|TRBJ1-2|TRBV5-4|14|.
CASSLDRGNYGYTF
TGTGCCAGCAGCTTGGACAGGGGTAACTATGGCTACACCTTC
>.|TRBJ2-7|TRBV27|13|.
CASSSPLASEQYF
TGTGCCAGCAGTTCCCCACTAGCTTCCGAGCAGTACTTC
>TRBD2|TRBJ2-1|TRBV4-2|19|once
CASSQDFGTSGRASFEQFF
TGTGCCAGCAGCCAAGACTTCGGGACTAGCGGGAGGGCCTCTTTCGAGCAGTTCTTC